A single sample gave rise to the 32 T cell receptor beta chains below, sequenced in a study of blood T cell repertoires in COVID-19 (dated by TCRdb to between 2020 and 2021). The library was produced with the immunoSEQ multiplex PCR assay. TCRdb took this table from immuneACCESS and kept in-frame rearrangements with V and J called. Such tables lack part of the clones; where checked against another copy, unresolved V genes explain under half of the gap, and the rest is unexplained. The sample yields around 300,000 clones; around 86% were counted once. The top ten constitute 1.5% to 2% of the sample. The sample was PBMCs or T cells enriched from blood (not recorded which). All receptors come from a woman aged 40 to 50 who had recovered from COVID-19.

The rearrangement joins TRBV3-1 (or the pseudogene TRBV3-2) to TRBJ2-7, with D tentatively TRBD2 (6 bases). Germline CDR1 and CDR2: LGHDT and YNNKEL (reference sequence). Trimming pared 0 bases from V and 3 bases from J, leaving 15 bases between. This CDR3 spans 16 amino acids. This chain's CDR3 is CASSQDPAGKFYEQYF. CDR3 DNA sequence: TGTGCCAGCAGCCAAGACCCCGCGGGGAAATTCTACGAGCAGTACTTC.

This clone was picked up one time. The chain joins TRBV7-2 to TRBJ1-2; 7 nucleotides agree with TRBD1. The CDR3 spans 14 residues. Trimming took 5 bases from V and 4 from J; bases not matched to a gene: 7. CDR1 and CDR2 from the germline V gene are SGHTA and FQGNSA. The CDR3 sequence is CASSPRQGAYGYTF. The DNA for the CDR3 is TGTGCCAGCAGCCCACGACAGGGTGCCTATGGCTACACCTTC.

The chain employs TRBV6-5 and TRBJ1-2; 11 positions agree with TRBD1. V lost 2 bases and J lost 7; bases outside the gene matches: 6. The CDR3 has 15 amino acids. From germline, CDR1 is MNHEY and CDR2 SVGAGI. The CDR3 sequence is CASSYMDRGQFGYTF. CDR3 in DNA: TGTGCCAGCAGTTACATGGACAGGGGGCAGTTTGGCTACACCTTC.

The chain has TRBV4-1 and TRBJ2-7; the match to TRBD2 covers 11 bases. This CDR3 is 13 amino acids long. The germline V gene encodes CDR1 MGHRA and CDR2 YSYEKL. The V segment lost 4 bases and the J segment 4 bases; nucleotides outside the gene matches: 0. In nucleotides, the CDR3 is TGCGCCAGCAGCCTAGCGGGAGGGTACGAGCAGTACTTC. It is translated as CASSLAGGYEQYF.

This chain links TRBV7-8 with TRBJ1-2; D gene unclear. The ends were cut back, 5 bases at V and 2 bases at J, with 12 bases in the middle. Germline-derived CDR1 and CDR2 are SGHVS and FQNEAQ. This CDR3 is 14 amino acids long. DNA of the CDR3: TGTGCCAGCAGCCCAACGACTTCGAACTATGGCTACACCTTC. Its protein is CASSPTTSNYGYTF. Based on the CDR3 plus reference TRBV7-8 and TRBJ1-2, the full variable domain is GAGVSQSPRYKVAKRGQDVALRCDPISGHVSLFWYQQALGQGPEFLTYFQNEAQLDKSGLPSDRFFAERPEGSVSTLKIQRTQQEDSAVYLCASSPTTSNYGYTFGSGTRLTVV.

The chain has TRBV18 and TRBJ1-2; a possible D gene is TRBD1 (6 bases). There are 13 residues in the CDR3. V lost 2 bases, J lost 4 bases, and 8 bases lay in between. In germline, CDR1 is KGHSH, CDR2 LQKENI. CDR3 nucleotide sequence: TGTGCCAGCTCACCAGGGGGCCTCTATGGCTACACCTTC. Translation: CASSPGGLYGYTF.

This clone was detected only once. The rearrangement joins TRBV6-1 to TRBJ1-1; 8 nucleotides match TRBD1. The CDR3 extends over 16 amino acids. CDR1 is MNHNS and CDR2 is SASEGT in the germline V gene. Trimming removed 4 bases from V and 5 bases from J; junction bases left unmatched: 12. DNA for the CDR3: TGTGCCAGCAGTGGGCAGGGGGCGCCGGCCCCTACTGAAGCTTTCTTT. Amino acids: CASSGQGAPAPTEAFF.

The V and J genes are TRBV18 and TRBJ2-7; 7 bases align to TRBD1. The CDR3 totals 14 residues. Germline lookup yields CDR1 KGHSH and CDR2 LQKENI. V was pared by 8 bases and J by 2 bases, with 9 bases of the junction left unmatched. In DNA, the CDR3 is TGTGCCAGCGCCTTACAGGGGATAACCTACGAGCAGTACTTC. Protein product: CASALQGITYEQYF.

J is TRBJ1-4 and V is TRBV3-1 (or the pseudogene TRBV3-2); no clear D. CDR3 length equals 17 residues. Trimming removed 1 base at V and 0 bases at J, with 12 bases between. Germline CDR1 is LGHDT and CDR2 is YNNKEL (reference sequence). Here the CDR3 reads CASSQGIVFATNEKLFF. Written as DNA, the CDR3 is TGTGCCAGCAGCCAAGGAATAGTTTTTGCAACTAATGAAAAACTGTTTTTT.

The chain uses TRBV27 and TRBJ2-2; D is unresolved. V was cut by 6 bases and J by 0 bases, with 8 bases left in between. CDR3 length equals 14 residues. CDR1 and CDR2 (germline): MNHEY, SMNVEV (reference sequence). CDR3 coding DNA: TGTGCCAGCAGGACTCCAACGAACACCGGGGAGCTGTTTTTT. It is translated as CASRTPTNTGELFF.

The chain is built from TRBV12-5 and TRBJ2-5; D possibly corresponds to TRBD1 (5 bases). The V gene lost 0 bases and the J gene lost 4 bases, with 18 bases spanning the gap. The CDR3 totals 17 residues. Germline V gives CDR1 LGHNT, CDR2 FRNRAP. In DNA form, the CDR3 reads TGTGCTAGTGGTTTGGTACGGTTGGGGCAGAACCCAGAGACCCAGTACTTC. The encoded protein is CASGLVRLGQNPETQYF.

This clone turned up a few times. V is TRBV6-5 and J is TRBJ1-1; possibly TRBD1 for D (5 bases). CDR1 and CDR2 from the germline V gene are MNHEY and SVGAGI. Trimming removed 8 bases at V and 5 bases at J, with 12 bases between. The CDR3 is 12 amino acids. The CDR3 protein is CASRGWGTEAFF. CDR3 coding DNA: TGTGCCAGCCGGGGGTGGGGGACTGAAGCTTTCTTT.

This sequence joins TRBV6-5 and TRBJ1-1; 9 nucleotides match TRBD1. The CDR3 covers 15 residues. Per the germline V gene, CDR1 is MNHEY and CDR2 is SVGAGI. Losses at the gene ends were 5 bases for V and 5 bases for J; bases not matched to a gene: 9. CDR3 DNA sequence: TGTGCCAGCAGTCGGGACAGGGTAATCAGGACTGAAGCTTTCTTT. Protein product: CASSRDRVIRTEAFF.

CDR3 bases: TGTGCCAGCAGCCAACTCGAGGAGGGGACAGCGAACACCGGGGAGCTGTTTTTT. Translating it yields CASSQLEEGTANTGELFF. The genes are TRBV4-2 and TRBJ2-2, with D possibly being TRBD1 (7 bases). The CDR3 runs 18 residues. CDR1 LGHNA and CDR2 YNFKEQ come from the germline V gene. Trimming shortened V by 2 bases and J by 0 bases, and 16 bases separated the two germline ends.

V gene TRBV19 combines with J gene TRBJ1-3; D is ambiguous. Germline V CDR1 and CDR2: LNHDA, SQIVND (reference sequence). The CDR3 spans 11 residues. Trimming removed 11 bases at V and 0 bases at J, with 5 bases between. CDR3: CAASSGNTIYF. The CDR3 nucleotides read TGTGCCGCGAGCTCTGGAAACACCATATATTTT.

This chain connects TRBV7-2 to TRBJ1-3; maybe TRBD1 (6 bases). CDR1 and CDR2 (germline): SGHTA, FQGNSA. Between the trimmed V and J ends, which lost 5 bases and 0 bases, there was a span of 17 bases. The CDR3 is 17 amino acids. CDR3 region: CASSQSRDRFSGNTIYF. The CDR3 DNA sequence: TGTGCCAGCAGCCAATCTCGCGACAGGTTCTCTGGAAACACCATATATTTT.

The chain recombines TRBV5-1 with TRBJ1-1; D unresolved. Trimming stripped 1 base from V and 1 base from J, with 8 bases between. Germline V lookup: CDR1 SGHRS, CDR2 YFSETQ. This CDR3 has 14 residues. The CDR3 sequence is CASSLNGENTEAFF. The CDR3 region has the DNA TGCGCCAGCAGCTTGAACGGGGAGAACACTGAAGCTTTCTTT.

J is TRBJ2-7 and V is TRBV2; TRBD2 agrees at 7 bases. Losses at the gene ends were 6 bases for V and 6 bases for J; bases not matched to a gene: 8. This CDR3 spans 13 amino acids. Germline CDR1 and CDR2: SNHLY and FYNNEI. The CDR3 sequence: CASREQRGGEQYF. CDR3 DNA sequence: TGTGCCAGCAGAGAGCAGCGGGGAGGCGAGCAGTACTTC.

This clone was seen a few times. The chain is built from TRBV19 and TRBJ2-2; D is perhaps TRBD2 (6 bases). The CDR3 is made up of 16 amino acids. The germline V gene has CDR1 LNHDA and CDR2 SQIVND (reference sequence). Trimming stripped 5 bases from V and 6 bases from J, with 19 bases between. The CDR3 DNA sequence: TGTGCCAGTAGTGGGGGGATAGCAAGGAGCCCCGGGGAGCTGTTTTTT. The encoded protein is CASSGGIARSPGELFF.

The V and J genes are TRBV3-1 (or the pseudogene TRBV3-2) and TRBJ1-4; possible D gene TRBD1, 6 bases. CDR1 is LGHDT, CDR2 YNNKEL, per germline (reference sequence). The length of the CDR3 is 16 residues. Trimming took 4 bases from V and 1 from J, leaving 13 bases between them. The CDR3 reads CASSRRGDGTNEKLFF. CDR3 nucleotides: TGTGCCAGCAGCCGCAGGGGAGACGGAACTAATGAAAAACTGTTTTTT.

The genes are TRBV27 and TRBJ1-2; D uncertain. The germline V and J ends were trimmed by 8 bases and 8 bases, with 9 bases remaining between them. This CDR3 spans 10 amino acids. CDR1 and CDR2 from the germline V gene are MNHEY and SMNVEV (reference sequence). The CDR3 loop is CASQWRGYTF. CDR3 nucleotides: TGTGCCAGCCAATGGAGGGGCTACACCTTC.

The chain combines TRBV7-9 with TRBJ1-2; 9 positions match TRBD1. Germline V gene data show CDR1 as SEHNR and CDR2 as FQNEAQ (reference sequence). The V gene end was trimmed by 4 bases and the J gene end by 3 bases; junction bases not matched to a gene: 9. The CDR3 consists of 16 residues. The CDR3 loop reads CASSSTKQGAHYGYTF. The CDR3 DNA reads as TGTGCCAGCAGCTCCACAAAACAGGGGGCACACTATGGCTACACCTTC. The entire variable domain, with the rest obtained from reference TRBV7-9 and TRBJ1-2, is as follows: DTGVSQNPRHKITKRGQNVTFRCDPISEHNRLYWYRQTLGQGPEFLTYFQNEAQLEKSRLLSDRFSAERPKGSFSTLEIQRTEQGDSAMYLCASSSTKQGAHYGYTFGSGTRLTVV.

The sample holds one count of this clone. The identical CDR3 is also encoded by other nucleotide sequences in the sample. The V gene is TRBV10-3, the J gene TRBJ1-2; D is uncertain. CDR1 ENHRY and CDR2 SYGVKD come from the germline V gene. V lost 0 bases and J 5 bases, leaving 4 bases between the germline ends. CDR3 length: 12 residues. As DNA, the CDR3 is TGTGCCATCAGTGAGTCTAGTTATGGCTACACCTTC. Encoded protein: CAISESSYGYTF.

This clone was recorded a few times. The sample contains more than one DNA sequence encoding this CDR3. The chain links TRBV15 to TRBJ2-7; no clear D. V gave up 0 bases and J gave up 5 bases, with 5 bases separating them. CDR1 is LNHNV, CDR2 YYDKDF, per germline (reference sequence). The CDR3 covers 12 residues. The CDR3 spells CATSRDEDEQYF. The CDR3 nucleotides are TGTGCCACCAGCAGAGACGAGGACGAGCAGTACTTC. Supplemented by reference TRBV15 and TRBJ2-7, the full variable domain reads DAMVIQNPRYQVTQFGKPVTLSCSQTLNHNVMYWYQQKSSQAPKLLFHYYDKDFNNEADTPDNFQSRRPNTSFCFLDIRSPGLGDTAMYLCATSRDEDEQYFGPGTRLTVT.

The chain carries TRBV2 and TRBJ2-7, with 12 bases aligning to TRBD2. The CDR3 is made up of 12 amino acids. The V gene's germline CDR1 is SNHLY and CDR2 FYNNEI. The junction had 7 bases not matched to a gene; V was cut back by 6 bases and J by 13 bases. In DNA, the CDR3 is TGTGCCAGCAGCCTAGCGGGAGGGCCTCAATACTTC. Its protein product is CASSLAGGPQYF.

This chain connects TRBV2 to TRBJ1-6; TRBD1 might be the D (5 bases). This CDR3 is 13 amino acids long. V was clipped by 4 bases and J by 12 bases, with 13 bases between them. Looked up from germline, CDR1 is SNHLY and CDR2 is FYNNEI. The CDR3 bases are TGTGCCAGCAGTGGAGAGACAGACTTACCCCTCCACTTT. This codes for CASSGETDLPLHF.

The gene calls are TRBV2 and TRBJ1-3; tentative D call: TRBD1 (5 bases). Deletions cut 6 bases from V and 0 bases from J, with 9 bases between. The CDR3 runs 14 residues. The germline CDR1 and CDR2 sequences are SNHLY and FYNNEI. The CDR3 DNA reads TGTGCCAGCAGCCCGGGGGACTCTGGAAACACCATATATTTT. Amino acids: CASSPGDSGNTIYF.

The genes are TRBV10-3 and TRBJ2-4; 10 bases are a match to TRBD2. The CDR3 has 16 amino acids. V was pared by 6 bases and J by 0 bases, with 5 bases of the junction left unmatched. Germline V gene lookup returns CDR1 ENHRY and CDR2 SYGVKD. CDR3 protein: CAIRPSGGAAKNIQYF. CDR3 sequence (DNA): TGTGCCATCAGGCCTAGCGGGGGAGCAGCCAAAAACATTCAGTACTTC.

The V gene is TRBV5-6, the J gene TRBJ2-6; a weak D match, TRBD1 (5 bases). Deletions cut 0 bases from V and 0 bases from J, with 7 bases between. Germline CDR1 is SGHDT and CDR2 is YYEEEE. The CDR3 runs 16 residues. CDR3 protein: CASSLVGVSGANVLTF. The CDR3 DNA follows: TGTGCCAGCAGCTTGGTAGGGGTCTCTGGGGCCAACGTCCTGACTTTC. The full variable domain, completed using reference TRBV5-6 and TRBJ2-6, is DAGVTQSPTHLIKTRGQQVTLRCSPKSGHDTVSWYQQALGQGPQFIFQYYEEEERQRGNFPDRFSGHQFPNYSSELNVNALLLGDSALYLCASSLVGVSGANVLTFGAGSRLTVL.

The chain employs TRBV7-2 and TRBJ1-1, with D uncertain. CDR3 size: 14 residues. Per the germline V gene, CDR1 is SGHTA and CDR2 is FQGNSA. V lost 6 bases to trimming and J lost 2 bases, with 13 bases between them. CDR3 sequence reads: CASRTGRINTEAFF. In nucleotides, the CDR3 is TGTGCCAGCAGAACGGGAAGAATTAACACTGAAGCTTTCTTT.

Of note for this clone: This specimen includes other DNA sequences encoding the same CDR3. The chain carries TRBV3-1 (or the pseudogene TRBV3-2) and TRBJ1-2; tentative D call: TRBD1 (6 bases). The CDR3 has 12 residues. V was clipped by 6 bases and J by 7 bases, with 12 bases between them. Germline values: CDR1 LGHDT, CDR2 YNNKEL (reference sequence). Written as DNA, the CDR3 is TGTGCCAGCAGTCCAGGGGCGGGTGGCTACACCTTC. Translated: CASSPGAGGYTF.

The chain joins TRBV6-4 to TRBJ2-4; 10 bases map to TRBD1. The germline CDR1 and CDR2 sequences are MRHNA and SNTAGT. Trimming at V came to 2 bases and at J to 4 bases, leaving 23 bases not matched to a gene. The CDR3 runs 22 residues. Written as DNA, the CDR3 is TGTGCCAGCAGTGACGGCCAGCCGCCCCCTCTAGTGACAGGGGGCCTAAAAAACATTCAGTACTTC. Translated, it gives CASSDGQPPPLVTGGLKNIQYF.